One and the same sample provided the 16 T cell receptor beta chains below, sequenced in a study of cytomegalovirus exposure and HLA in healthy donors. Use of 60 Vbeta and 13 Jbeta primers characterized the PCR. The repertoire was sequenced with immunoSEQ multiplex PCR; TCRdb's copy has only in-frame clones and lacks some. The sample contains over 250,000 clones, roughly two thirds of which appear only once. The sample taken for sequencing was PBMCs. All receptors come from a female donor in good health and CMV-seronegative.

This chain connects TRBV11-2 to TRBJ2-7, with TRBD2 matching 10 bases. The CDR3 spans 14 residues. V lost 6 bases and J lost 0; bases outside the gene matches: 2. The germline V gene has CDR1 SGHAT and CDR2 FQNNGV. Here the CDR3 reads CASSPSGSSYEQYF. In DNA form, the CDR3 reads TGTGCCAGCAGTCCTAGCGGGAGCTCCTACGAGCAGTACTTC. The full variable domain, with the rest looked up from reference TRBV11-2 and TRBJ2-7, is EAGVAQSPRYKIIEKRQSVAFWCNPISGHATLYWYQQILGQGPKLLIQFQNNGVVDDSQLPKDRFSAERLKGVDSTLKIQPAKLEDSAVYLCASSPSGSSYEQYFGPGTRLTVT.

This sequence joins TRBV14 and TRBJ2-1; 10 bases align to TRBD2. Germline values: CDR1 SGHDN, CDR2 FVKESK. With 4 bases clipped from V and 3 bases from J, the junction kept 6 bases outside the gene matches. CDR3 length equals 16 residues. The CDR3 nucleotides read TGTGCCAGCAGCCTATCCTGGACTAGCGGCTACAATGAGCAGTTCTTC. Translating it yields CASSLSWTSGYNEQFF.

The chain is built from TRBV13 and TRBJ1-2; D possibly corresponds to TRBD1 (6 bases). The CDR3 sequence is 13 residues long. Germline CDR1 and CDR2: PRHDT and FYEKMQ (reference sequence). The germline V and J ends were trimmed by 6 bases and 8 bases, with 16 bases remaining between them. The CDR3 DNA follows: TGTGCCAGCAGTCTCCGGGGGGCGAACGGCTACACCTTC. Amino acid sequence: CASSLRGANGYTF. The variable domain in full, completed from reference TRBV13 and TRBJ1-2, reads AAGVIQSPRHLIKEKRETATLKCYPIPRHDTVYWYQQGPGQDPQFLISFYEKMQSDKGSIPDRFSAQQFSDYHSELNMSSLELGDSALYFCASSLRGANGYTFGSGTRLTVV.

This clone was counted between two and nine times. This sequence joins TRBV7-9 and TRBJ1-2, with TRBD1 identical over 8 bases. Trimming took 3 bases from V and 6 from J; bases not matched to a gene: 9. The CDR3 is 15 amino acids. Germline loops: CDR1 SEHNR, CDR2 FQNEAQ (reference sequence). The CDR3 spells CASSFAPDRGDGYTF. The CDR3 DNA follows: TGTGCCAGCAGCTTTGCCCCCGACAGGGGAGATGGCTACACCTTC.

The chain employs TRBV9 and TRBJ2-1; TRBD2 aligns across 10 bases. The CDR3 is 16 amino acids. CDR1 is SGDLS and CDR2 is YYNGEE in the germline V gene. V lost 1 base, J lost 9 bases, and 10 bases stayed unmatched. CDR3 coding DNA: TGTGCCAGCAGCGTAAAAGCGGGAGGGCCAACTGCTGAGCAGTTCTTC. This gives the protein CASSVKAGGPTAEQFF.

This clone was counted only a few times. This chain connects TRBV19 to TRBJ2-7, with D possibly matching TRBD1 (6 bases). Trimming pared 2 bases from V and 0 bases from J, leaving 11 bases between. The CDR3 runs 15 residues. Germline V gene data show CDR1 as LNHDA and CDR2 as SQIVND (reference sequence). This CDR3 reads CASSISDSSSYEQYF. As DNA, the CDR3 is TGTGCCAGTAGTATATCGGACAGCAGCTCCTACGAGCAGTACTTC.

The chain carries TRBV21-1 and TRBJ2-5; the table's TRBD2 call for D was not verified on the DNA. TRBV21-1 is labeled a pseudogene. This CDR3 contains 13 residues. CDR3 residues: CASGRDLLETQYF. The DNA of the CDR3 is TGTGCCAGCGGCCGGGACTTATTAGAGACCCAGTACTTC.

V usage is TRBV12-5 and J usage is TRBJ2-3; maybe TRBD2 (6 bases). Germline V gene sequence: CDR1 LGHNT, CDR2 FRNRAP. This CDR3 has 14 amino acids. V dropped 3 bases and J dropped 2 bases, with 9 bases sitting between them. The CDR3 is CASGFGDFTDTQYF. DNA for the CDR3: TGTGCTAGTGGTTTCGGGGACTTCACAGATACGCAGTATTTT.

The V and J genes are TRBV7-9 and TRBJ1-2; a weak D match, TRBD1 (6 bases). Germline V gene data show CDR1 as SEHNR and CDR2 as FQNEAQ (reference sequence). The V end lost 9 bases, the J end lost 4 bases, and 12 bases lay between the germline ends. The CDR3 is 12 amino acids. DNA for the CDR3: TGTGCCAGTCTAGGGGGGGTCTATGGCTACACCTTC. Translation: CASLGGVYGYTF. Supplemented by reference TRBV7-9 and TRBJ1-2, the full variable domain reads DTGVSQNPRHKITKRGQNVTFRCDPISEHNRLYWYRQTLGQGPEFLTYFQNEAQLEKSRLLSDRFSAERPKGSFSTLEIQRTEQGDSAMYLCASLGGVYGYTFGSGTRLTVV.

J is TRBJ1-2 and V is TRBV18, with TRBD1 as a possible D gene (6 bases). CDR3 length: 13 amino acids. Trimming took 5 bases from V and 2 from J, leaving 9 bases between them. The V gene's germline CDR1 is KGHSH and CDR2 LQKENI. The DNA for the CDR3 is TGTGCCAGCTCATCCACAGGGAACTATGGCTACACCTTC. Protein sequence: CASSSTGNYGYTF.

The chain carries TRBV30 and TRBJ1-5; 9 bases are a match to TRBD1. J was trimmed by 5 bases and V by 3 bases; bases with no gene match: 8. From germline, CDR1 is GTSNPN and CDR2 SVGIG (reference sequence). The CDR3 loop spans 15 amino acids. CDR3 nucleotide sequence: TGTGCCTGGAGGCCGGGACAGGGAGCGTATCAGCCCCAGCATTTT. Translation gives CAWRPGQGAYQPQHF.

The V gene is TRBV27, the J gene TRBJ2-7; TRBD2 matches at 10 bases. The germline gives CDR1 MNHEY, CDR2 SMNVEV (reference sequence). CDR3 length equals 14 residues. V lost 7 bases, J lost 3 bases, and 6 bases stayed unmatched. CDR3 bases: TGTGCCAGCAAACTGCGGACTAGCGGCTACGAGCAGTACTTC. Translation: CASKLRTSGYEQYF.

The chain joins TRBV19 to TRBJ2-1; TRBD2 agrees at 7 bases. CDR1 is LNHDA, CDR2 SQIVND, per germline (reference sequence). The CDR3 spans 15 residues. With V trimmed by 6 bases and J by 4 bases, 9 bases remained unmatched. The CDR3 DNA reads TGTGCCAGTAGCTATTCTCCTAGCGGTTACAATGAGCAGTTCTTC. Translating gives CASSYSPSGYNEQFF.

The rearrangement uses TRBV27 and TRBJ2-7, with 10 bases that match TRBD2. This CDR3 region has 16 residues. V shed 6 bases, J shed 7 bases, and the junction held 15 bases outside the gene matches. CDR1 is MNHEY, CDR2 SMNVEV, per germline (reference sequence). CDR3 amino acids: CASRTSAGGPSVEQYF. DNA for the CDR3: TGTGCCAGCAGGACTTCAGCGGGAGGGCCATCTGTTGAGCAGTACTTC.

DNA for the CDR3: TGTGCCAGCAGTGAAGGGACACCTTATGGCTACACCTTC. Translating gives CASSEGTPYGYTF. J is TRBJ1-2 and V is TRBV6-1, with TRBD1 as a possible D gene (5 bases). Trimming took off 1 base at V and 5 bases at J, with 8 bases between the two ends. The CDR3 has 13 amino acids. Germline CDR1 is MNHNS and CDR2 is SASEGT.

Concerning this clone itself: Additional DNA sequences in this sample encode the identical CDR3. CDR3 sequence (DNA): TGTGCCACCAGACGGTCCGGGGGTTCGAACACTGAAGCTTTCTTT. Encoded protein: CATRRSGGSNTEAFF. This chain links TRBV15 with TRBJ1-1; possible D gene TRBD1, 5 bases. There are 15 residues in the CDR3. V was cut by 6 bases and J by 1 base, with 15 bases left in between. In germline, CDR1 is LNHNV, CDR2 YYDKDF (reference sequence).